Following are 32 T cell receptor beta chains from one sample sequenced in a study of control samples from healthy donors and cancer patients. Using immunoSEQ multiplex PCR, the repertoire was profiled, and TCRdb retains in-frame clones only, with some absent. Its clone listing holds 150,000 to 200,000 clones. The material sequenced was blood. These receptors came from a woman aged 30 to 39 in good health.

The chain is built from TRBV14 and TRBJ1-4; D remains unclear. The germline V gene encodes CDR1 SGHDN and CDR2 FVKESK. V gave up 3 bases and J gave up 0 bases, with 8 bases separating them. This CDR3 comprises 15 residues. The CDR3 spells CASSQHTSTNEKLFF. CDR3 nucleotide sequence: TGTGCCAGCAGCCAGCACACGTCAACTAATGAAAAACTGTTTTTT.

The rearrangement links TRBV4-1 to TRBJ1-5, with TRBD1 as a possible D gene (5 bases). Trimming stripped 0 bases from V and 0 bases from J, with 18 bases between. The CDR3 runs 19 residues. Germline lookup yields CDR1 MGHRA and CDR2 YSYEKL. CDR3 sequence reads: CASSQDIPLRGYSNQPQHF. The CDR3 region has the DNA TGCGCCAGCAGCCAAGATATTCCATTGCGGGGGTATAGCAATCAGCCCCAGCATTTT.

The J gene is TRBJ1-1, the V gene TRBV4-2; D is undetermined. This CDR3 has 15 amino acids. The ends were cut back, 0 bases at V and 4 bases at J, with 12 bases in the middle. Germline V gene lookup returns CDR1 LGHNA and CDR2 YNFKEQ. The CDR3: CASSQEPVVSTEAFF. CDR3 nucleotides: TGTGCCAGCAGCCAAGAACCGGTTGTCAGCACTGAAGCTTTCTTT.

DNA for the CDR3: TGTGCCAGCATTGACCCCCCTGGGACGGTTGGGGATACGCAGTATTTT. It specifies CASIDPPGTVGDTQYF. The chain is built from TRBV6-1 and TRBJ2-3; D possibly matches TRBD1 or TRBD2 (5 bases each). The germline V and J ends were trimmed by 7 bases and 6 bases, with 23 bases remaining between them. CDR1 MNHNS and CDR2 SASEGT come from the germline V gene. The CDR3 sequence is 16 residues long.

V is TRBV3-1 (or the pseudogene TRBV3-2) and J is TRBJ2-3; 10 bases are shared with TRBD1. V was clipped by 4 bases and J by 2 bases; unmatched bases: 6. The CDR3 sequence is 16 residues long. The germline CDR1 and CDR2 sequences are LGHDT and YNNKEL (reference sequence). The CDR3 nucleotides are TGTGCCAGCAGCCCGTGGACAGGGGGTTACACAGATACGCAGTATTTT. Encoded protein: CASSPWTGGYTDTQYF.

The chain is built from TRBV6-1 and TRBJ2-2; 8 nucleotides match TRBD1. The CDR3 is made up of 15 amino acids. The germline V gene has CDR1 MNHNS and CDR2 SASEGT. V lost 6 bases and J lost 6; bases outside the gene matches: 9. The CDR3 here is CASRYGQGLAGELFF. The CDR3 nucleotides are TGTGCCAGCAGATATGGACAGGGTTTGGCCGGGGAGCTGTTTTTT.

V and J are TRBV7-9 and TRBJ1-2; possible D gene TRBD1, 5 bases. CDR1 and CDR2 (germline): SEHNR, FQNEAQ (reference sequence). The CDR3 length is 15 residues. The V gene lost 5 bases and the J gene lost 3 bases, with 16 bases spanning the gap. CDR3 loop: CASSDDGRGDYGYTF. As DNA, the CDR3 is TGTGCCAGCAGCGACGACGGGAGGGGTGACTATGGCTACACCTTC.

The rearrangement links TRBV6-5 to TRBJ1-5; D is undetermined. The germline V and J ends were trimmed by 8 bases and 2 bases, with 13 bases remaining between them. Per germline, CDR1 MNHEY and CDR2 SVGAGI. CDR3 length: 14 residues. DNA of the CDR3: TGTGCCAGCTCGAGGGAGGCAGGCAATCAGCCCCAGCATTTT. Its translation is CASSREAGNQPQHF.

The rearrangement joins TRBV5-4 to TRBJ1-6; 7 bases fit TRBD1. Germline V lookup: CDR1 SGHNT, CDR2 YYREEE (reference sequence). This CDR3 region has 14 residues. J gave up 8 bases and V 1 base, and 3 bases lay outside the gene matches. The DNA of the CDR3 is TGTGCCAGCAGCTTGCGGCAGGGGGATTCACCCCTCCACTTT. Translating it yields CASSLRQGDSPLHF.

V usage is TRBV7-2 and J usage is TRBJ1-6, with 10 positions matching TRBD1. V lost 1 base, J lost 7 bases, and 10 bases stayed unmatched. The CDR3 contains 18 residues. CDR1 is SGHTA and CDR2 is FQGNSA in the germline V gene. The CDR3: CASSLGTGGLTLNSPLHF. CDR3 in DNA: TGTGCCAGCAGCTTAGGGACAGGGGGTCTTACTCTAAATTCACCCCTCCACTTT.

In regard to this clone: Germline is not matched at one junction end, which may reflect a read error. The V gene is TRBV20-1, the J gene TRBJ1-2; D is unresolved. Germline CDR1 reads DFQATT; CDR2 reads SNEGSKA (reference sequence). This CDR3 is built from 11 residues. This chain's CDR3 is CSARDLSSLAF. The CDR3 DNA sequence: TGCAGTGCTAGAGATCTATCGTCCCTAGCCTTC.

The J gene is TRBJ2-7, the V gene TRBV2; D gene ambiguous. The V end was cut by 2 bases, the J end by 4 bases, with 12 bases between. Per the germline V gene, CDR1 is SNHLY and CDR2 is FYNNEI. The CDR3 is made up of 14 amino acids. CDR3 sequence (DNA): TGTGCCAGCAGTGAAAGGTCTCATCAGTACGAGCAGTACTTC. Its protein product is CASSERSHQYEQYF.

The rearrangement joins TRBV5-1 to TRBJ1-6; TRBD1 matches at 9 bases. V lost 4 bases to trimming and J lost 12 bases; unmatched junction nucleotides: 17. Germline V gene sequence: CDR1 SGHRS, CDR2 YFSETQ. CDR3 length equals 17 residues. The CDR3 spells CASSQAGQGSVKGPLHF. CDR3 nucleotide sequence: TGCGCCAGCAGCCAGGCGGGACAGGGCTCCGTAAAAGGACCCCTCCACTTT.

This chain's CDR3 is CASSLQGPYEQYF. CDR3 bases: TGCGCCAGCAGCTTACAGGGGCCCTACGAGCAGTACTTC. This sequence joins TRBV5-1 and TRBJ2-7, with 7 nucleotides matching TRBD1. Trimming took 2 bases from V and 2 from J; bases not matched to a gene: 1. This CDR3 has 13 residues. Germline-derived CDR1 and CDR2 are SGHRS and YFSETQ. The full variable domain, its missing parts supplied by reference TRBV5-1 and TRBJ2-7, is KAGVTQTPRYLIKTRGQQVTLSCSPISGHRSVSWYQQTPGQGLQFLFEYFSETQRNKGNFPGRFSGRQFSNSRSEMNVSTLELGDSALYLCASSLQGPYEQYFGPGTRLTVT.

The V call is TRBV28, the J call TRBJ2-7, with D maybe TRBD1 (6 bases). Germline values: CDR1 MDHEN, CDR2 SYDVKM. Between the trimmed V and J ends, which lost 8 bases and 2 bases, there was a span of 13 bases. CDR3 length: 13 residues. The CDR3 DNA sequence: TGTGCCAGCCGTCTAACAGGGACCTACGAGCAGTACTTC. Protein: CASRLTGTYEQYF.

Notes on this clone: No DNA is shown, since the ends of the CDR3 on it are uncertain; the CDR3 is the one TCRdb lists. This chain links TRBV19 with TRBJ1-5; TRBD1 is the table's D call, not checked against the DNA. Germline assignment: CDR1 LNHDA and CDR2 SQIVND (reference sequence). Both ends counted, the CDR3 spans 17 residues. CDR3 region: CASSIFWSRAGNQPQHF.

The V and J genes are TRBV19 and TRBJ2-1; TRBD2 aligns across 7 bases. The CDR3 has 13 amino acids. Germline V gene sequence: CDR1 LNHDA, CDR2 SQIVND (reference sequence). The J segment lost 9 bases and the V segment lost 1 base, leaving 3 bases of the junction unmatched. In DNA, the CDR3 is TGTGCCAGTAGTATAGCTAGCGGTCCTGAGCAGTTCTTC. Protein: CASSIASGPEQFF.

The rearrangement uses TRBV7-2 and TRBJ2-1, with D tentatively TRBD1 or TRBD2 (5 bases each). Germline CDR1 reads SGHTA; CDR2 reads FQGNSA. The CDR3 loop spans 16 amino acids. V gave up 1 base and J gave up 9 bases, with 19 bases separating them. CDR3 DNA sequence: TGTGCCAGCAGCTTAGGAGGCCAGCGAGGGGTAGGTGAGCAGTTCTTC. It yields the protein CASSLGGQRGVGEQFF.

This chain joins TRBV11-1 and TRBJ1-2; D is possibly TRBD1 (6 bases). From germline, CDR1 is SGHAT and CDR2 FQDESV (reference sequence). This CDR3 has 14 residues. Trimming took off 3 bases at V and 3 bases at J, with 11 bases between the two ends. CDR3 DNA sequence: TGTGCCAGCAGCTTGGTGAGGGGGGACTATGGCTACACCTTC. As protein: CASSLVRGDYGYTF.

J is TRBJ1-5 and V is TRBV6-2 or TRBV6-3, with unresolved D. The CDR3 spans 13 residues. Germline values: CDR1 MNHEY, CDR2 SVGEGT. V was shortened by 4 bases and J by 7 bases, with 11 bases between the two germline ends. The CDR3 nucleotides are TGTGCCAGCAGTTTCGGGAGTCGACAGCCCCAGCATTTT. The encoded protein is CASSFGSRQPQHF.

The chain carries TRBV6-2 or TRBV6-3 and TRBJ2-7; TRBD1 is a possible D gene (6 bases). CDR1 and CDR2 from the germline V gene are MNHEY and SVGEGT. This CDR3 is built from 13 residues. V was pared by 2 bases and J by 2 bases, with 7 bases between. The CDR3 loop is CASSYRDTYEQYF. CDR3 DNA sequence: TGTGCCAGCAGTTACCGGGACACCTACGAGCAGTACTTC.

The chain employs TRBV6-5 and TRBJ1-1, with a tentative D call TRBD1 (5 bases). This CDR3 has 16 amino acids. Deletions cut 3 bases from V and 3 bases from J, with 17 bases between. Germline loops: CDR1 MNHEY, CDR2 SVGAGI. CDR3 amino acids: CASSYGAHREDTEAFF. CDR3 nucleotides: TGTGCCAGCAGTTATGGGGCCCATAGGGAAGACACTGAAGCTTTCTTT.

The CDR3 region is CASRGLGETQYF. The CDR3 nucleotides read TGTGCCAGCAGGGGGCTGGGGGAGACCCAGTACTTC. The chain combines TRBV19 with TRBJ2-5, with 8 bases aligning to TRBD1. Germline V gene sequence: CDR1 LNHDA, CDR2 SQIVND (reference sequence). CDR3 length: 12 residues. V was pared by 9 bases and J by 5 bases, with 5 bases of the junction left unmatched.

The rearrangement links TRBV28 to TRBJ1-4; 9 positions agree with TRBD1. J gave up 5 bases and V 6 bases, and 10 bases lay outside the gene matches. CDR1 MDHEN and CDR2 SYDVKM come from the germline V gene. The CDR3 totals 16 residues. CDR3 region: CASSSPDRGPNEKLFF. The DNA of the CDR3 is TGTGCCAGCAGCTCCCCGGACAGGGGACCAAATGAAAAACTGTTTTTT.

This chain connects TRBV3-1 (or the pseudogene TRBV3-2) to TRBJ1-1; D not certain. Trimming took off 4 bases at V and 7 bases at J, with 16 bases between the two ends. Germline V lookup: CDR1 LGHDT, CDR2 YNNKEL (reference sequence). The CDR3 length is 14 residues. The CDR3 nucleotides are TGTGCCAGCAGCCTAGGATTCCGGGAGCTTGAAGCTTTCTTT. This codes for CASSLGFRELEAFF.

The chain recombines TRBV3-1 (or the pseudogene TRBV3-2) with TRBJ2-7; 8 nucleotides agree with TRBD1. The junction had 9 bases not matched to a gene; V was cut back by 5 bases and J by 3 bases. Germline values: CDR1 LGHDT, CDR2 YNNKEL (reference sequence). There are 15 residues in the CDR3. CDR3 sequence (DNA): TGTGCCAGCAGCGGTGCAGGGGGCGCCGGCTACGAGCAGTACTTC. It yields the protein CASSGAGGAGYEQYF.

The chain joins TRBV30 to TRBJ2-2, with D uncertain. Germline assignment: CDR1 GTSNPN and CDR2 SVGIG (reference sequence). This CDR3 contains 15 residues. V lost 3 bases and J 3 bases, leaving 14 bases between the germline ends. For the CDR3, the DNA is TGTGCCTGGAGCCCCGGCGGCGGTTACACCGGGGAGCTGTTTTTT. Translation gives CAWSPGGGYTGELFF.

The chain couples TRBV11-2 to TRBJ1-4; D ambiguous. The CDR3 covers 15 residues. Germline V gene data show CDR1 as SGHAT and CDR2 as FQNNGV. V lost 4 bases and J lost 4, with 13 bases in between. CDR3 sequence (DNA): TGTGCCAGCAGCTCCCCGACTGTACTTAATGAAAAACTGTTTTTT. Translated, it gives CASSSPTVLNEKLFF.

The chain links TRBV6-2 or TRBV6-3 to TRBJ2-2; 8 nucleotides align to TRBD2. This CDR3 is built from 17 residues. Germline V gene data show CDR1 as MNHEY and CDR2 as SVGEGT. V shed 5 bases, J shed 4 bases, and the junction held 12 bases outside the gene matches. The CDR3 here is CASSRSLRGGATGELFF. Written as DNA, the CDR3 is TGTGCCAGCAGTCGCTCCCTCCGGGGGGGGGCCACCGGGGAGCTGTTTTTT.

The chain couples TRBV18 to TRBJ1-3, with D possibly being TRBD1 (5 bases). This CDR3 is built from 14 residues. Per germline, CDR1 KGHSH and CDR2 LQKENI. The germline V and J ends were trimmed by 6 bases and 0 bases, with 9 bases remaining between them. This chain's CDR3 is CASSPGDSGNTIYF. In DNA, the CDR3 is TGTGCCAGCTCCCCGGGGGACTCTGGAAACACCATATATTTT.

The CDR3 bases are TGTGCCAGCGTGTCCGGGTCCCTTATTTATGGCTACACCTTC. It encodes CASVSGSLIYGYTF. The chain recombines TRBV28 with TRBJ1-2; D not resolved. Germline CDR1 is MDHEN and CDR2 is SYDVKM. V was shortened by 8 bases and J by 5 bases, with 18 bases between the two germline ends. This CDR3 contains 14 residues.

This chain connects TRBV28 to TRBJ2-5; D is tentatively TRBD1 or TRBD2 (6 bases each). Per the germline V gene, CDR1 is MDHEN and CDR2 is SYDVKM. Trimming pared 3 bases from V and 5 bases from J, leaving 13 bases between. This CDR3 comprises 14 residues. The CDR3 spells CASSFKGGLETQYF. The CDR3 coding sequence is TGTGCCAGCAGTTTTAAGGGGGGCTTGGAGACCCAGTACTTC.